This T cell receptor (beta chain) stems from a study of T cells after yellow fever vaccination. The study's findings and limits: Bulk-population clonotypes that are abundant could appear as contaminants in FACS-sorted repertoires. Peaking faster, on day 5 versus 15, the secondary response was nonetheless weaker. Overall, a small share of clonotypes was seen in both CD4 and CD8 compartments.

A word on this clonotype: What it binds is not known.

TCR cDNA was made by 5'RACE template switching, adding a universal primer site and UMIs. MiXCR, applied by TCRdb to the 5' RACE reads, yields one record per CDR3 protein. This table has approximately 250,000 distinct CDR3 sequences, less than 7.5% appearing once. The CDR3 contains 15 residues. V was trimmed by 2 bases and J by 4 bases, leaving 12 bases between them. The V gene's germline CDR1 is MNHEY and CDR2 SVGAGI. This TCR derives from a man aged 25 to 40 who received the YFV17D yellow fever vaccine. The chain joins TRBV6-5 to TRBJ2-1; D gene ambiguous. The starting material was CD4+ T cells sorted from PBMCs, obtained on the day of the yellow fever booster vaccination. The CDR3 region has the DNA TGTGCCAGCAGTTACGATTGGGGTCGATACAATGAGCAGTTCTTC. It translates to CASSYDWGRYNEQFF.